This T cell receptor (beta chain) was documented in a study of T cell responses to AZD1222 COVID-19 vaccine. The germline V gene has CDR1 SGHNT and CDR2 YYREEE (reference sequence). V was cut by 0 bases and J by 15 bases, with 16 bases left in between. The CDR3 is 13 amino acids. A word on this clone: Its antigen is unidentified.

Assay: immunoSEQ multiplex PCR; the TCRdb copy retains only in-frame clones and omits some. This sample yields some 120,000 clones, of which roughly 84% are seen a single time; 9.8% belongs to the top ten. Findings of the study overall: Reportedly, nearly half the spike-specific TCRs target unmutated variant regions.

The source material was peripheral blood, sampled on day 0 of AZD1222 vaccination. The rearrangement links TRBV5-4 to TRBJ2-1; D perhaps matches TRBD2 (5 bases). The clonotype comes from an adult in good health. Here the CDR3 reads CASSLAGLASRFF. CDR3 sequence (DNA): TGTGCCAGCAGCTTGGCCGGTCTAGCATCTCGGTTCTTC.